This T cell receptor (beta chain) was recorded in a study of OX40 agonist ivuxolimab in advanced cancers. Study-wide background: Treatment of patients was with ivuxolimab, an agonistic anti-OX40 (CD134) antibody.

At cycle 4 day 1, cycle 7 day 1, and baseline, blood was sampled. TCRdb's copy holds only in-frame clones and misses some; the assay was immunoSEQ multiplex PCR. The sample comprises about 76,000 clones, 85% to 90% of which are singletons, and approximately 13% rests with the top ten. Source: CD4+ or CD8+ T cells sorted from blood, taken in a trial of the OX40 agonist ivuxolimab. The sequence came from an adult with an advanced solid tumor such as melanoma, head and neck, liver or kidney cancer.

CDR3 bases: TGTGCCAGCAGCGACCCGCACAATGAGCAGTTCTTC. Translating gives CASSDPHNEQFF. V and J are TRBV9 and TRBJ2-1, with unresolved D. Germline lookup yields CDR1 SGDLS and CDR2 YYNGEE. Trimming pared 3 bases from V and 5 bases from J, leaving 6 bases between. CDR3 length equals 12 residues.